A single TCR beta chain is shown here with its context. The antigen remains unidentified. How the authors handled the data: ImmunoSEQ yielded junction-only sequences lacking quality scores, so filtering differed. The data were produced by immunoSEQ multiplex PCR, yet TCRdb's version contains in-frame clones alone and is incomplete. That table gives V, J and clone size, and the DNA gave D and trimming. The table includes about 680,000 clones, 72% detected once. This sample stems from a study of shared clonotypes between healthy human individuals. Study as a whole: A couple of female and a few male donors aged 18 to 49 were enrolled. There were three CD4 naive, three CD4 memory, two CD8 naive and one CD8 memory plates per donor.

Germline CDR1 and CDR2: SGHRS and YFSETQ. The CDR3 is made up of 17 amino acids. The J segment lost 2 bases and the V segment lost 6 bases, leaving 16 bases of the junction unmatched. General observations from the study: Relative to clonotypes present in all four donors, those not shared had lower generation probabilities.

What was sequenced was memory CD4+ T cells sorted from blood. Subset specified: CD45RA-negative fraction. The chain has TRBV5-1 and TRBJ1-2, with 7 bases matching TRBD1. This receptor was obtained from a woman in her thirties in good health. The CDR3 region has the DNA TGCGCCAGCATCTTTCCGACTTATGGACAGGAGAACTATGGCTACACCTTC. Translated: CASIFPTYGQENYGYTF.